The clone carrying this TCR beta chain appeared a few times. Antigen specificity is unknown. The sample comes from a study of response to subunit inactivated influenza vaccine. The CDR3 runs to 14 residues. The germline CDR1 and CDR2 sequences are ENHRY and SYGVKD. The V end was cut by 2 bases, the J end by 4 bases, with 11 bases between. Using its own MiXCR run on the RT-PCR reads, TCRdb lists one record per CDR3 protein. The data hold roughly 780,000 distinct CDR3 sequences, with roughly 18% observed a single time. Points from the study as a whole: Each seasonal influenza vaccination, the authors suggested, recruits few new T cells.

This sample comprised PBMCs from blood, obtained about 5 days after vaccination. The clonotype originates from a man aged 50-60 years who received an inactivated influenza vaccine. The V call is TRBV10-3, the J call TRBJ1-2; weak D call: TRBD1 (5 bases). The CDR3 DNA sequence: TGTGCCATCAGTGAGGGGGGACCCGCCTATGGCTACACCTTC. This encodes CAISEGGPAYGYTF.